This T cell receptor (beta chain) is drawn from a study of shared clonotypes between healthy human individuals. Findings and caveats of the study: Only blood underwent sampling, and tissue repertoires likely differ.

From CD4+ cells came CD45RA+ naive and CD45RA-negative memory subsets. Germline loops: CDR1 SGHVS, CDR2 FQNEAQ. CDR3 length: 17 residues. J lost 7 bases, V lost 1 base, and 8 bases had no gene match. Repertoires were generated with immunoSEQ multiplex PCR, while TCRdb's copy carries only in-frame clones and drops some. This table has approximately 720,000 clones, about 78% appearing once. For this clone: Its antigen is not identified.

What was sequenced was memory CD4+ T cells sorted from blood. As for subset: CD45RA-negative fraction. This TCR derives from a woman aged 30 to 39 in good health. The chain is built from TRBV7-8 and TRBJ2-1, with 12 nucleotides matching TRBD2. In DNA, the CDR3 is TGTGCCAGCAGCTTAGTAGGGGGGACTAGCGGGTTGAATGAGCAGTTCTTC. Translation: CASSLVGGTSGLNEQFF.